This T cell receptor beta chain is drawn from a study of beta chain features in type 1 diabetes (dated by TCRdb to the late 2010s). General notes on the study: Mean age, gender distribution, total cell number and subset yield were not different between patients and healthy donors. Across all samples, roughly 110,000,000 sorted cells were examined, and cell number per subset correlated strongly with RNA yield. In the study, recently diagnosed type 1 diabetes patients and matched healthy donors were compared on the TCRB repertoires of their sorted circulating CD4+ T cell subsets. Whereas all 28 donors provided naive and central memory subsets, regulatory and stem cell-like memory subsets were isolated from just 8 patients and about 8 healthy donors. Summary of the overall study and its limitations: HLA sub-analyses involved small numbers of individuals, so any influence of HLA type on TCRB rearrangement remained unresolved. In all four CD4+ subsets, TCRB CDR3 length was moderately but significantly shorter in type 1 diabetes patients. Fewer insertions and more nucleotide deletions at VDJ recombination sites were observed in patients with type 1 diabetes, implying thymic rearrangement abnormalities. Naive, central memory and regulatory TCRB repertoires appeared to be more alike among patients than among healthy donors. Sequencing cDNA rather than genomic DNA could over-represent highly expressing activated cells, although activation and CD3 levels did not differ between groups. Shorter templates might have been favored by PCR, but patient and control samples were amplified and corrected together, so both groups would have been affected equally by any skew.

A single peripheral blood draw of 90 to 150 mL on average was collected from each donor into heparinised tubes. Naive, central memory, regulatory and stem cell-like memory CD4+ T cells were sorted on a BD FACSAria II using a panel including CD45RO, CCR7, CD25, CD127, CD95 and CD27. All sorted populations exceeded 95% purity. Right away, PBMCs were isolated by Lymphoprep density gradient centrifugation and were stained directly, with no culture step. To minimize batch effects, samples were stained and sorted in pairs, one healthy donor with one patient per experiment. This clone showed up just a few times. No cognate antigen has been identified for it. Nothing much larger sits one base from this clone, and base qualities are not available. The High Capacity cDNA Reverse Transcription Kit was used to reverse transcribe all of the isolated RNA, meaning that expressed TCRB transcripts were what got sequenced. Deep immunoSEQ sequencing was performed on naive, central memory and regulatory T cell samples, with an average of roughly 3.6 million total reads per sample. Sorted cells were lysed in RLT buffer and RNA was extracted with DNase-treated RNeasy Micro or Mini kits, depending on cell number. Each cell subset was processed separately to prevent cross-contamination, with patient and healthy donor samples processed together. Using the immunoSEQ multiplex PCR, TCRB sequences were amplified from cDNA into 87-bp fragments spanning the CDR3 region. Amplicons were sequenced on the Illumina HiSeq platform. Regarding the original processing steps: PCR bias was corrected computationally using synthetic template baselines, and reads within Hamming distance 2 were collapsed, with unmergeable singletons discarded. By aligning reads against IMGT, V, D and J genes, CDR3 length, and insertions or deletions at six rearrangement sites were assigned. Within each subset, clonotype counts were normalized to sorted cell number, and only after that were true diversity and Gini coefficients computed with the tcR R package. The overlap coefficient, calculated on TCRB nucleotide sequences, was used to quantify repertoire sharing. As a proxy for the pre-selection repertoire, out-of-frame TCRB sequences from naive cells were analyzed. TCRdb's version of the immuneACCESS table is confined to in-frame rearrangements and falls short of the full clone set. An unresolved V gene accounts for under half of the shortfall where checked; the remainder is of unknown origin. V and J calls plus clone size are reproduced from that table; the DNA served to infer D and trimming. Within this sample are roughly 400,000 clones, with more than 12% of them counted one time only. 0.019% of the sample is taken by the ten largest.

Specimen: naive CD4+ T cells from blood. Read against the paper, the sample's cell subset or site label means: true naive CD4+ T cells. The TCR sequence derives from a woman younger than 30 in good health.

The DNA sequence is given as TGTGCCTGGAGACTCGGGGACAGGGACACTGAAGCTTTCTTT. This is translated as CAWRLGDRDTEAFF. The V and J genes are TRBV30 and TRBJ1-1, and TRBD1 aligns with 9 junction nucleotides. Including the terminal cysteine and phenylalanine, the CDR3 comprises 14 residues. The DNA shown is the 42-base CDR3, in frame from base 1. V trim: 3 bases; J trim: 3 bases; unmatched bases: 5. As encoded in the germline V gene (reference sequence), CDR1 is GTSNPN while CDR2 is SVGIG.